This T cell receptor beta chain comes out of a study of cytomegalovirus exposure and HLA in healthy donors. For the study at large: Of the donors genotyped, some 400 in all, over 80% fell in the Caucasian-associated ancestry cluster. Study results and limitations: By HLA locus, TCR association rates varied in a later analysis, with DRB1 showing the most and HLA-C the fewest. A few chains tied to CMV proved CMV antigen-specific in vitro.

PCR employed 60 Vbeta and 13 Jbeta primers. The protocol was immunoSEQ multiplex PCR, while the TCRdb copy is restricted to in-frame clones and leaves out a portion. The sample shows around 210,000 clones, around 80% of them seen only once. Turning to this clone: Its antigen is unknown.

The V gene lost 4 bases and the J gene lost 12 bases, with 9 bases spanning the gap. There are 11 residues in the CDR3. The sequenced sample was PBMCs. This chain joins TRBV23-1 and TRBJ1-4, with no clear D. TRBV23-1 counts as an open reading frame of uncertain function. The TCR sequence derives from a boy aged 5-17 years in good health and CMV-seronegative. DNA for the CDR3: TGCGCCAGCAGTCGTCCTGAGCAACTGTTTTTT. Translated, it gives CASSRPEQLFF.